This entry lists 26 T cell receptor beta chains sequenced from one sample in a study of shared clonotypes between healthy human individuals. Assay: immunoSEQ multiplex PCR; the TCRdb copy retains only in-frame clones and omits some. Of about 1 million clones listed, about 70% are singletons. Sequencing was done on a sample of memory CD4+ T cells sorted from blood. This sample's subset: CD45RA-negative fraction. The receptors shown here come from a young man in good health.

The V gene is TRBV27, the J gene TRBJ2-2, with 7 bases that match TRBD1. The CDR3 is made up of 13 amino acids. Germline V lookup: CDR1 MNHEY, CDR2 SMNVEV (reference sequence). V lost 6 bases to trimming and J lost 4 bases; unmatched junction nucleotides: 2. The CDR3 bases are TGTGCCAGCAGCCGACAGGGCACCGGGGAGCTGTTTTTT. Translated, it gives CASSRQGTGELFF.

DNA of the CDR3: TGTGCCAGTAGTACGGACAGGGACAATTCACCCCTCCACTTT. This encodes CASSTDRDNSPLHF. The V gene is TRBV19, the J gene TRBJ1-6, with TRBD1 matching over 8 bases. J lost 7 bases, V lost 4 bases, and 3 bases had no gene match. CDR3 length equals 14 residues. Germline V lookup: CDR1 LNHDA, CDR2 SQIVND (reference sequence).

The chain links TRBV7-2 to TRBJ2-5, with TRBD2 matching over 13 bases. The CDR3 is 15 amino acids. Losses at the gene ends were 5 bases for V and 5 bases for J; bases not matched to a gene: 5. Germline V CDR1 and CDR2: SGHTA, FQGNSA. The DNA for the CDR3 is TGTGCCAGCAGCCCTTCGGGACTAGCGGGGGAGACCCAGTACTTC. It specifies CASSPSGLAGETQYF.

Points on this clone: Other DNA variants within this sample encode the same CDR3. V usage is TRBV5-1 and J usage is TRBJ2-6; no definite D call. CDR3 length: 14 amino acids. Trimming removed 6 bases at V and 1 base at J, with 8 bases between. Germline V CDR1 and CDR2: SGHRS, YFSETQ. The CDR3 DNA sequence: TGCGCCAGCACCCAAGGGTCTGGGGCCAACGTCCTGACTTTC. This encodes CASTQGSGANVLTF.

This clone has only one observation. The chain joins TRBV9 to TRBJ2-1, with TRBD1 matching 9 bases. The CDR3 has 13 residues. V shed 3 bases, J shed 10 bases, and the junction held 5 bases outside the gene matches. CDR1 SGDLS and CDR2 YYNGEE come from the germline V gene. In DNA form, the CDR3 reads TGTGCCAGCAGCGGAGCCGGGACAGGGGAGCAGTTCTTC. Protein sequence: CASSGAGTGEQFF.

CDR3 loop: CASSPQTVNTEAFF. CDR3 in DNA: TGTGCCAGCAGCCCGCAGACAGTGAACACTGAAGCTTTCTTT. This chain connects TRBV11-2 to TRBJ1-1; possible D gene TRBD1, 5 bases. Germline CDR1 and CDR2: SGHAT and FQNNGV. The V end lost 5 bases, the J end lost 0 bases, and 10 bases lay between the germline ends. The CDR3 totals 14 residues.

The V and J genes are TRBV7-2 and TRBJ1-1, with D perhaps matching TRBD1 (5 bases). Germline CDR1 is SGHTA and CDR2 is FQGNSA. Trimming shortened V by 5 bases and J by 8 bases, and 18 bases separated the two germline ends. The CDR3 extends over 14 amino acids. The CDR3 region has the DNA TGTGCCAGCAGCCACCTCGAGGGGACTGCCGAAGCTTTCTTT. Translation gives CASSHLEGTAEAFF.

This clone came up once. In nucleotides, the CDR3 is TGCGCCAGCAGCCGAGGGAACTCTGGGGCCAACGTCCTGACTTTC. This gives the protein CASSRGNSGANVLTF. The chain carries TRBV4-3 and TRBJ2-6; D is possibly TRBD2 (5 bases). Germline V gene lookup returns CDR1 LGHNA and CDR2 YSLEER. The V and J ends lost 4 bases and 0 bases respectively, with 7 bases between them. The CDR3 contains 15 residues.

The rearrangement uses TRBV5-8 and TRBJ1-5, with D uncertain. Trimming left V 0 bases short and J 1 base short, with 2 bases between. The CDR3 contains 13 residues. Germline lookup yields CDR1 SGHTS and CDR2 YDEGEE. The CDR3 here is CASSLGSNQPQHF. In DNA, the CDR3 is TGTGCCAGCAGCTTGGGCAGCAATCAGCCCCAGCATTTT.

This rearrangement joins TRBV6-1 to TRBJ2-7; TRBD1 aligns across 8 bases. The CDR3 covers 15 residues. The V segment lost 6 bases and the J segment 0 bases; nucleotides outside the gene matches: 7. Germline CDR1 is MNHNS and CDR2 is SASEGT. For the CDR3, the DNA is TGTGCCAGCAGCCGCGACAGGGGATCCTCCTACGAGCAGTACTTC. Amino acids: CASSRDRGSSYEQYF.

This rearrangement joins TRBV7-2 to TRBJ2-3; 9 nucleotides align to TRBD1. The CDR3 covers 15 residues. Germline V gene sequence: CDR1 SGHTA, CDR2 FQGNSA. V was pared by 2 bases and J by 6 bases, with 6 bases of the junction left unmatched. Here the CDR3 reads CASSLRDRVMDTQYF. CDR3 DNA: TGTGCCAGCAGCTTAAGGGACAGGGTGATGGATACGCAGTATTTT.

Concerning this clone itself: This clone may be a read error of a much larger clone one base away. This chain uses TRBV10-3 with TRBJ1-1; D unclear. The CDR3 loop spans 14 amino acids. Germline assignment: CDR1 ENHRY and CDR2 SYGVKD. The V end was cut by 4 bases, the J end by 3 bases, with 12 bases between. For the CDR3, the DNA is TGTGCCATCAGTGGGAGGGTCCCAGACACTGAAGCTTTCTTT. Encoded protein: CAISGRVPDTEAFF.

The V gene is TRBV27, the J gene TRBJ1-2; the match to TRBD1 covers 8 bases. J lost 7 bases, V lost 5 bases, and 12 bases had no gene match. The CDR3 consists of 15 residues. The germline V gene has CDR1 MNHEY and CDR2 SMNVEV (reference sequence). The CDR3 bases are TGTGCCAGCAGTCAGACAGGGGTCCCGGCAGGTGGCTACACCTTC. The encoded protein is CASSQTGVPAGGYTF.

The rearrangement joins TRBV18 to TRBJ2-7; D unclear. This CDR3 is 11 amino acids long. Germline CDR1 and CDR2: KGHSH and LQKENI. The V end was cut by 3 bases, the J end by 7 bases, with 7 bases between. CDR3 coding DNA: TGTGCCAGCTCACCGGACCAAGAGCAGTACTTC. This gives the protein CASSPDQEQYF.

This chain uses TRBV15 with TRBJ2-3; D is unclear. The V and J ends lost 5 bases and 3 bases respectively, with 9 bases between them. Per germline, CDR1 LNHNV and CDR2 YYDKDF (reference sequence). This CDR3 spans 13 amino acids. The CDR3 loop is CATSPRLTDTQYF. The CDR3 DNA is TGTGCCACCAGCCCTCGCTTGACAGATACGCAGTATTTT.

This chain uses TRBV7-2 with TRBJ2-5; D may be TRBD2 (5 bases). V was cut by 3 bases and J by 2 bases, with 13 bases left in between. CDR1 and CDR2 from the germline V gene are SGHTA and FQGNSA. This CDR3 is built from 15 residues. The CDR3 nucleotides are TGTGCCAGCAGCTTTTATCGGGGTGGTCAAGAGACCCAGTACTTC. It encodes CASSFYRGGQETQYF.

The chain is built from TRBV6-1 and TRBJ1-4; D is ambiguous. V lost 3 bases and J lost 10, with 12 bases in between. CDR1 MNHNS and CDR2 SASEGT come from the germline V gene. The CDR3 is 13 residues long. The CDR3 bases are TGTGCCAGCAGTGAGTGGGGTAACGTAAAACTGTTTTTT. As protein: CASSEWGNVKLFF.

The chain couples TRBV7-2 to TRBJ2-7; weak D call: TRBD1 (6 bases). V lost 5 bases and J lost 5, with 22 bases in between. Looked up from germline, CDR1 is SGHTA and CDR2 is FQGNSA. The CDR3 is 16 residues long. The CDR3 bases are TGTGCCAGCAGCCCCAGATCAGGGACACTTCTCAACGAGCAGTACTTC. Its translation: CASSPRSGTLLNEQYF.

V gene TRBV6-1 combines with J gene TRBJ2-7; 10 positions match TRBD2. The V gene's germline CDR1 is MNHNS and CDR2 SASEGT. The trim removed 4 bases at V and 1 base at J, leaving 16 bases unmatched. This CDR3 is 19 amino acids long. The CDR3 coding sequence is TGTGCCAGCAGTGTTAGACTAGCGGGTTGGGGAGGGGTGTCCTACGAGCAGTACTTC. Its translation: CASSVRLAGWGGVSYEQYF.

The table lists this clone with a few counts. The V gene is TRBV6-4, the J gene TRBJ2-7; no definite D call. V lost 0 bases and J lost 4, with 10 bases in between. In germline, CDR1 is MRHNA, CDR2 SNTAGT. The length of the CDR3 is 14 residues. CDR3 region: CASSDSGAGYEQYF. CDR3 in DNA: TGTGCCAGCAGTGACTCTGGAGCTGGTTACGAGCAGTACTTC.

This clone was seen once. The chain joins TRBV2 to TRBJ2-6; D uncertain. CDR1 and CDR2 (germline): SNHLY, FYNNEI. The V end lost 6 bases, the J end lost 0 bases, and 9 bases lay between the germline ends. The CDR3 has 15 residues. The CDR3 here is CASRDQNSGANVLTF. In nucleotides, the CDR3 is TGTGCCAGCAGGGATCAAAACTCTGGGGCCAACGTCCTGACTTTC.

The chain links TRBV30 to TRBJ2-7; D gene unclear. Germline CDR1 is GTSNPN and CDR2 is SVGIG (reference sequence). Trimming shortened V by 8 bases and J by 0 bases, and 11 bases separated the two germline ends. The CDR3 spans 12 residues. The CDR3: CAQSGISYEQYF. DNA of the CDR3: TGTGCCCAGTCGGGTATCTCCTACGAGCAGTACTTC.

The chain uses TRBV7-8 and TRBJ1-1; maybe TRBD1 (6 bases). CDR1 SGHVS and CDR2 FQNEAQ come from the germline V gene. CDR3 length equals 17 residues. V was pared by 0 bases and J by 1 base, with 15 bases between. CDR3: CASSLALNPGANTEAFF. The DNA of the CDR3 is TGTGCCAGCAGCTTAGCGCTAAATCCAGGGGCGAACACTGAAGCTTTCTTT.

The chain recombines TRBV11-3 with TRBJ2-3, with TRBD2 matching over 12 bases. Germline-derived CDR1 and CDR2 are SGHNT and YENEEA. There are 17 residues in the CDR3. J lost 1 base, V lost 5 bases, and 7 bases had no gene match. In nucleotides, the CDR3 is TGTGCCAGCAGCCTACTAGCGGGGGGAACTGGCACAGATACGCAGTATTTT. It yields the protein CASSLLAGGTGTDTQYF.

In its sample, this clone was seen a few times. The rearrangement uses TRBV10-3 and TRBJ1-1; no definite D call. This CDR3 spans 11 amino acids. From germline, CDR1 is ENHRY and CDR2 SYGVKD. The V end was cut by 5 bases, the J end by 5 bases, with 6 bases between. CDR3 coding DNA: TGTGCCATCAGTTGGGCTACTGAAGCTTTCTTT. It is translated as CAISWATEAFF.

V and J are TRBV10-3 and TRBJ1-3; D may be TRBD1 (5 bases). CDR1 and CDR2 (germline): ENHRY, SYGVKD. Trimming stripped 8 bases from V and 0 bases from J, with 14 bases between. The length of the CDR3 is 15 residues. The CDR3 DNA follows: TGTGCCATCGGCGGGGGTCCGAGCTCTGGAAACACCATATATTTT. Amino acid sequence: CAIGGGPSSGNTIYF.